The T cell receptor (beta chain) under discussion was sequenced for a study of cytomegalovirus exposure and HLA in healthy donors (dated by TCRdb to about 2017). For the wider study: An earlier analysis of around 600 of the donors reported about 250 Gb of sequence data and 120 million or so unique TCR beta sequences from about 200 million T cells. Class I and class II HLA loci were covered by the typing at four-digit resolution. The study aimed to test whether cataloging public T cell receptors could reveal signatures of past pathogen exposure. The study profiled the T cell repertoires of about 640 subjects by immunosequencing and related them to cytomegalovirus serostatus. An early release covering 550 to 700 HLA-typed donors comprised approximately 290 gigabases of sequencing data and roughly 86 million unique TCR sequences. High-throughput TCR immunosequencing, statistical association of individual TCRs with disease status, and machine learning were combined to predict cytomegalovirus infection status. Rather than using new phenotypic data, the later analysis identified candidate immune exposures from TCR beta sequences and from how often those sequences occurred across donors. Four or five DR-DQ haplotypes were handled as single units for association and clustering because linkage in the cohort was strong. The genetic ancestry cluster associated with self-reported Caucasian donors included 65% to 90% of the roughly 400 genotyped donors. In an earlier analysis of several hundred of the donors, high-throughput TCR beta sequencing was used to judge whether each TCR beta V gene segment behaved as functional or pseudogenic. Among several hundred genotyped donors of the cohort, an average of around 250,000 unique TCR beta nucleotide sequences was sequenced per donor, of which roughly 17% were non-productive. Genome-wide SNP genotypes for about 55% of the roughly 670 donors were used in a later genetic analysis, which treated that subset as a discovery cohort. The number of donors typed differed by locus, with roughly 620-630 for A, B, C, DRB1 and DQB1, 522 for DQA1, under 610 for DPA1, and over 400 for DPB1. Along with the approximately 700-subject first cohort, a separate validation cohort of over a hundred different subjects was used. To study patterns of TCR occurrence, a later analysis re-analyzed previously published TCR beta repertoires from around 660 donors and added high-resolution HLA genotyping. Every repertoire in the discovery cohort had been generated on one and the same sequencing platform. Donor age, sex, ethnicity and CMV serostatus were compiled alongside the repertoire data.

The cohort comprised several hundred healthy bone marrow donors. At the time of sampling, all cohort members were nominally healthy, though unrecorded immune exposures were likely present. The donor tested CMV seronegative, placing the donor among the 300 to 450 seronegative members of the cohort. A peripheral blood sample was collected from each donor, and TCR beta sequencing was performed on peripheral blood mononuclear cells. Genomic DNA extraction from the blood cell samples was performed with the Qiagen DNeasy Blood Extraction Kit. There are 11 amino acids in the CDR3, from cysteine to phenylalanine inclusive. The only DNA kept is the CDR3, 33 bases in frame from the first base. V and J are truncated by 0 bases and 9 bases respectively, leaving an intervening sequence of 7 bases. CDR1 is given as DFQATT and CDR2 as SNEGSKA, both from the germline V gene (reference sequence). Broad study findings and their caveats: Most TCR sequences were seen in very few donors, while some public TCRs were found in many individuals. Strong co-occurrence of HLA alleles, especially DR and DQ, made assigning TCR associations to individual alleles difficult. In the study, 150 to 200 TCR beta chains were listed as associated with cytomegalovirus. Immune exposure information for the cohort was limited to CMV serostatus. In a later analysis, TCR association rates were found to vary across HLA loci, with the most associated TCRs seen for DRB1 alleles and the fewest for HLA-C alleles. In vitro tests confirmed that a few of the cytomegalovirus-associated TCR beta chains recognize cytomegalovirus antigens. The cohort was sequenced for TCR beta chains only, and without alpha or paired-chain data the features that could be detected were limited. Compared with the approximately 720-donor mean, donors in an Asian-associated ancestry cluster had fewer N-insertions in productive TCRs, according to a later genetic analysis. The 87-base-pair reads could not distinguish some IMGT-functional V segments, including TRBV6-2 and TRBV6-3, so those segments were excluded. Broadly in line with IMGT annotations, most TCR beta V segments showed up in productive rearrangements about 90% or about 30% of the time in an earlier analysis of some 590 of the donors. Linkage disequilibrium might explain the correlated functional status among segregating V segments, but an unknown experimental factor could not be excluded. According to the authors, the approach could potentially be generalized to other disease states and immunological phenotypes. A further reported finding was that TCR beta sequences accurately predicted the HLA-A and HLA-B alleles for most subjects in the first cohort. The classifier was reported to diagnose cytomegalovirus status with high specificity and sensitivity in both the original cohort and the validation cohort. A cluster of highly shared sequence variants was judged likely to be a technical artifact of the sequencing pipeline. A later analysis reported that several top co-occurrence clusters appeared linked to parvovirus B19, influenza, CMV and Epstein-Barr virus. In a later genetic analysis, a missense DCLRE1C variant was associated with V-gene and J-gene trimming of TCR beta chains, and the association was replicated in an independent cohort. In a later analysis, HLA-associated TCR beta chains showed more clonal expansion and lower generation probabilities than non-associated chains that were equally common. The presence/absence analyses assumed that sequencing depth was roughly uniform across donors, and that assumption may not be true. In a later analysis, around 17,000 TCR beta sequences were associated with specific HLA alleles at a false discovery rate of 0.05. HLA typing was unavailable for some donors at each locus, so association tests used only the typed subset. According to a later analysis, most CMV-associated TCR beta chains appeared to be HLA-restricted, and the HLA associations seemed to be driven largely by CMV exposure. Because counts were too low, fewer than 20 rarely observed V segments, including chromosome 9 orphons, were excluded from the earlier analysis of around 640 of the donors.

This clone was picked up one time. Its recognized antigen is unknown. No much larger clonotype is one base removed from it; base qualities were not supplied. The library was generated by the immunoSEQ multiplex PCR assay. For the multiplex PCR, a mixture combining 60 forward primers for TCR Vbeta segments and 13 reverse primers for TCR Jbeta segments was used. Amplification of the CDR3 region of rearranged TCR beta genes was performed with a multiplex PCR assay on genomic DNA. The amplified TCR beta libraries were sequenced on the Illumina HiSeq System as 87-base-pair reads. Per the authors' processing: Across the 600 to 700 repertoires, a later analysis counted 75 million to 90 million unique TCR beta chains, some 11 million of which were shared by at least two donors. Raw reads were error-corrected and collapsed into unique sequences by a nearest-neighbor algorithm in which closely related sequences were merged to remove PCR and sequencing errors. CDR3 sequences were aligned to IMGT reference sequences to assign V, D and J gene segments. Each retained sequence needed at least a six-nucleotide match to both a V gene segment and a J gene segment. Rearrangements were called productive when the CDR3 lacked stop codons and stayed in frame with V and J; all others were non-productive. Following IMGT convention, CDR3 was defined as the stretch from the second conserved V-encoded cysteine up to the conserved J-encoded phenylalanine. The earlier analysis of 587 of the donors excluded sequences that lacked an unambiguous match to a single V gene segment. In an earlier analysis of 587 of the donors, V segments were called functional above 56.7% productive rearrangements and were called segregating when the between-donor standard deviation exceeded 5%. To diagnose cytomegalovirus status from the catalog of TCR beta chain sequences, a statistical classification framework was built. In a later analysis, V and J genes were assigned by comparing TCR nucleotide sequences against IMGT/GENE-DB human TR gene sequences. Using the TCRdist pipeline, a later analysis assigned CDR3 sequences along with most-parsimonious VDJ recombination scenarios. In a later analysis, every TCR beta chain was defined by the combination of its CDR3 amino acid sequence and its V-gene family, and reads without a unique V-gene family were dropped. As a way to deal with suspected cross-contamination and a sequencing artifact, a later analysis dropped under 600 nucleotide sequences that were highly shared and had low generation probability. In a later analysis, a clonal expansion index for each public chain was calculated from normalized within-repertoire ranks of inferred template counts. Generation probabilities in a later analysis came from a VDJ recombination model fitted to out-of-frame rearrangements, and those results were checked against IGoR. A later analysis scored TCR-TCR, TCR-HLA and TCR-CMV co-occurrence with hypergeometric tests, applying a repertoire-size bias correction to TCR pairs. In a later analysis, false discovery rates were estimated by permuting HLA or CMV assignments 20 times. A later analysis grouped co-occurring TCRs with DBSCAN, adding TCRdist sequence similarity when clustering within HLA-allele-positive subsets. For co-occurrence clustering, repertoires with fewer than 30,000 or more than 120,000 public chains were excluded, along with five or six repertoires with anomalous nucleotide sharing. This immuneACCESS table, as held by TCRdb, lists in-frame sequences with V and J called but not all clones. Of the missing ones, under half trace to an unresolved V gene in checked studies; the others have no known cause. Clone size and V and J calls were adopted from that table, with D and trimming inferred from the DNA. Counted in this sample were roughly 180,000 clones; approximately 83% of them appeared once. Clones ranked in the top ten supply 1.2% of the sample.

This TCR was sampled from a boy between 2 and 10 years old in good health and CMV-seronegative. Sequencing was performed on PBMCs. This receptor chain uses TRBV20-1 and TRBJ2-3; the D segment cannot be called with confidence. The nucleotide sequence is TGCAGTGCTAGAGATCGGAGCACGCAGTATTTT. This yields the protein CSARDRSTQYF.